Shown below are 20 T cell receptor beta chains from a single sample sequenced in a study of blood T cell repertoires in COVID-19. The repertoire was sequenced with immunoSEQ multiplex PCR; TCRdb's copy has only in-frame clones and lacks some. The sample holds about 160,000 clones, 80% to 95% seen once. Sequenced sample: peripheral blood. The receptor source for this set is a woman in her fifties or sixties with acute or convalescent COVID-19.

The rearrangement joins TRBV5-1 to TRBJ1-3; D is unclear. Per germline, CDR1 SGHRS and CDR2 YFSETQ. Trimming removed 0 bases from V and 2 bases from J, with 6 bases in between. This CDR3 has 14 residues. The CDR3 DNA sequence: TGCGCCAGCAGCTTGGTCGGGGCTGGAAACACCATATATTTT. Its protein is CASSLVGAGNTIYF.

V is TRBV6-5 and J is TRBJ1-6, with D maybe TRBD1 (6 bases). The CDR3 runs to 15 residues. Trimming took off 6 bases at V and 8 bases at J, with 17 bases between the two ends. CDR1 is MNHEY and CDR2 is SVGAGI in the germline V gene. CDR3 nucleotide sequence: TGTGCCAGCAGACTTAGCGGGGGCGGAGATTCACCCCTCCACTTT. This translates into CASRLSGGGDSPLHF.

The V gene is TRBV11-2, the J gene TRBJ1-4, with 9 bases that match TRBD1. Germline V gene data show CDR1 as SGHAT and CDR2 as FQNNGV. The J segment lost 8 bases and the V segment lost 4 bases, leaving 11 bases of the junction unmatched. This CDR3 is built from 16 residues. This chain's CDR3 is CASSSNNRGLWEKLFF. CDR3 in DNA: TGTGCCAGCAGCTCCAATAACAGGGGGCTTTGGGAAAAACTGTTTTTT. The variable domain in full, with the rest retrieved from reference TRBV11-2 and TRBJ1-4, is EAGVAQSPRYKIIEKRQSVAFWCNPISGHATLYWYQQILGQGPKLLIQFQNNGVVDDSQLPKDRFSAERLKGVDSTLKIQPAKLEDSAVYLCASSSNNRGLWEKLFFGSGTQLSVL.

The chain uses TRBV5-8 and TRBJ1-1; D unclear. Germline CDR1 and CDR2: SGHTS and YDEGEE. The CDR3 runs 13 residues. The V and J ends lost 4 bases and 2 bases respectively, with 9 bases between them. The CDR3 region is CASSPGLNTEAFF. CDR3 nucleotides: TGTGCCAGCAGCCCGGGTCTTAACACTGAAGCTTTCTTT.

The chain uses TRBV11-2 and TRBJ1-1; D is possibly TRBD1 (6 bases). Trimming took off 7 bases at V and 5 bases at J, with 20 bases between the two ends. CDR3 length equals 15 residues. CDR1 is SGHAT and CDR2 is FQNNGV in the germline V gene. As DNA, the CDR3 is TGTGCCAGCACTCCGGTCCGGGGGGCAGGGACTGAAGCTTTCTTT. It codes for CASTPVRGAGTEAFF.

The rearrangement uses TRBV7-2 and TRBJ2-3, with D possibly matching TRBD2 (6 bases). The CDR3 is 15 amino acids. V was shortened by 1 base and J by 1 base, with 9 bases between the two germline ends. Germline V CDR1 and CDR2: SGHTA, FQGNSA. The CDR3 region has the DNA TGTGCCAGCAGCTTAGAGGCGGGACGCACAGATACGCAGTATTTT. It translates to CASSLEAGRTDTQYF.

This chain connects TRBV7-6 to TRBJ2-7; D is uncertain. Germline CDR1 and CDR2: SGHVS and FNYEAQ. The CDR3 totals 13 residues. V was shortened by 0 bases and J by 4 bases, with 7 bases between the two germline ends. DNA for the CDR3: TGTGCCAGCAGCTTAGCAGACACTTACGAGCAGTACTTC. Its translation: CASSLADTYEQYF.

The CDR3 reads CSAATGGYEQYF. DNA of the CDR3: TGCAGCGCGGCGACAGGGGGCTACGAGCAGTACTTC. This chain links TRBV29-1 with TRBJ2-7; TRBD1 agrees at 9 bases. The V gene end was trimmed by 7 bases and the J gene end by 3 bases; junction bases not matched to a gene: 4. Looked up from germline, CDR1 is SQVTM and CDR2 is ANQGSEA. The CDR3 is 12 residues long.

V usage is TRBV5-5 and J usage is TRBJ1-5; TRBD1 aligns across 8 bases. The V segment lost 4 bases and the J segment 6 bases; nucleotides outside the gene matches: 9. Germline lookup yields CDR1 SGHKS and CDR2 YYEKEE (reference sequence). The CDR3 contains 15 residues. CDR3 sequence (DNA): TGTGCCAGCAGCGCGCAGGGGGCATTGGGTCAGCCCCAGCATTTT. Its translation: CASSAQGALGQPQHF.

The chain couples TRBV7-9 to TRBJ2-7; 9 bases fit TRBD2. Trimming took 8 bases from V and 3 from J; bases not matched to a gene: 11. Germline CDR1 reads SEHNR; CDR2 reads FQNEAQ (reference sequence). The CDR3 has 15 residues. The CDR3 coding sequence is TGTGCCAGCGGCGGGGGGGGCGGGCCCCACTACGAGCAGTACTTC. The encoded protein is CASGGGGGPHYEQYF. The full variable domain, rest sourced from reference TRBV7-9 and TRBJ2-7, is DTGVSQNPRHKITKRGQNVTFRCDPISEHNRLYWYRQTLGQGPEFLTYFQNEAQLEKSRLLSDRFSAERPKGSFSTLEIQRTEQGDSAMYLCASGGGGGPHYEQYFGPGTRLTVT.

The CDR3 DNA is TGTGCCAGCAGCACCGGACAGAACGAGCAGTACTTC. Its translation: CASSTGQNEQYF. The rearrangement uses TRBV7-9 and TRBJ2-7; TRBD1 is a possible D gene (6 bases). Looked up from germline, CDR1 is SEHNR and CDR2 is FQNEAQ (reference sequence). Trimming removed 5 bases from V and 5 bases from J, with 10 bases in between. CDR3 length equals 12 residues.

The J gene is TRBJ2-3, the V gene TRBV3-1 (or the pseudogene TRBV3-2); the D is unclear. The CDR3 spans 12 residues. Germline V gives CDR1 LGHDT, CDR2 YNNKEL (reference sequence). Trimming removed 5 bases at V and 4 bases at J, with 7 bases between. The CDR3 DNA is TGTGCCAGCAGCTCTATAGCAGATACGCAGTATTTT. Its translation: CASSSIADTQYF.

The rearrangement uses TRBV5-4 and TRBJ1-1; D is ambiguous. CDR1 is SGHNT, CDR2 YYREEE, per germline (reference sequence). Between the trimmed V and J ends, which lost 4 bases and 0 bases, there was a span of 13 bases. The CDR3 spans 15 residues. The CDR3 bases are TGTGCCAGCAGCCCTGAAATAGCGGTGAACACTGAAGCTTTCTTT. Translation: CASSPEIAVNTEAFF. Full variable domain (missing parts from reference TRBV5-4 and TRBJ1-1): ETGVTQSPTHLIKTRGQQVTLRCSSQSGHNTVSWYQQALGQGPQFIFQYYREEENGRGNFPPRFSGLQFPNYSSELNVNALELDDSALYLCASSPEIAVNTEAFFGQGTRLTVV.

CDR3 sequence: CASTLRGGSNSPLHF. CDR3 DNA sequence: TGTGCCAGCACCCTACGAGGGGGAAGTAATTCACCCCTCCACTTT. The chain has TRBV27 and TRBJ1-6; the D gene is possibly TRBD1 (6 bases). The ends were cut back, 7 bases at V and 6 bases at J, with 16 bases in the middle. Per the germline V gene, CDR1 is MNHEY and CDR2 is SMNVEV (reference sequence). CDR3 length equals 15 residues.

This chain uses TRBV14 with TRBJ1-2, with D perhaps matching TRBD1 (5 bases). The length of the CDR3 is 16 residues. Trimming took off 2 bases at V and 0 bases at J, with 13 bases between the two ends. Germline values: CDR1 SGHDN, CDR2 FVKESK. The CDR3 sequence is CASSQMQGSANYGYTF. As DNA, the CDR3 is TGTGCCAGCAGCCAAATGCAGGGATCAGCTAACTATGGCTACACCTTC. Together with reference TRBV14 and TRBJ1-2, the CDR3 gives the full variable domain: EAGVTQFPSHSVIEKGQTVTLRCDPISGHDNLYWYRRVMGKEIKFLLHFVKESKQDESGMPNNRFLAERTGGTYSTLKVQPAELEDSGVYFCASSQMQGSANYGYTFGSGTRLTVV.

This chain uses TRBV24-1 with TRBJ1-1; 8 nucleotides line up with TRBD1. Germline values: CDR1 KGHDR, CDR2 SFDVKD. V lost 3 bases and J lost 10; bases outside the gene matches: 6. The CDR3 extends over 13 amino acids. The CDR3 protein is CATSDAGGAGAFF. The DNA for the CDR3 is TGTGCCACCAGTGATGCAGGGGGCGCAGGAGCTTTCTTT.

The chain uses TRBV5-8 and TRBJ1-4; 7 bases line up with TRBD1. Germline V CDR1 and CDR2: SGHTS, YDEGEE. The CDR3 totals 16 residues. Germline trimming cut 3 bases from V and 4 bases from J; bases unmatched to any gene: 9. The CDR3 protein is CASSSKRTGLNEKLFF. As DNA, the CDR3 is TGTGCCAGCAGCTCTAAACGGACAGGCCTTAATGAAAAACTGTTTTTT. The entire variable domain, with the rest obtained from reference TRBV5-8 and TRBJ1-4, is as follows: EAGVTQSPTHLIKTRGQQATLRCSPISGHTSVYWYQQALGLGLQFLLWYDEGEERNRGNFPPRFSGRQFPNYSSELNVNALELEDSALYLCASSSKRTGLNEKLFFGSGTQLSVL.

This sequence joins TRBV28 and TRBJ2-7, with D tentatively TRBD2 (5 bases). This CDR3 has 14 residues. CDR1 is MDHEN and CDR2 is SYDVKM in the germline V gene. V dropped 8 bases and J dropped 3 bases, with 17 bases sitting between them. This CDR3 is CASRSGGMIYEQYF. For the CDR3, the DNA is TGTGCCAGCCGTTCTGGAGGCATGATCTACGAGCAGTACTTC. Drawing the rest from reference TRBV28 and TRBJ2-7, the complete variable domain is DVKVTQSSRYLVKRTGEKVFLECVQDMDHENMFWYRQDPGLGLRLIYFSYDVKMKEKGDIPEGYSVSREKKERFSLILESASTNQTSMYLCASRSGGMIYEQYFGPGTRLTVT.

V usage is TRBV9 and J usage is TRBJ2-3; 9 bases are a match to TRBD1. J was trimmed by 0 bases and V by 6 bases; bases with no gene match: 5. Germline V CDR1 and CDR2: SGDLS, YYNGEE. The CDR3 runs 15 residues. This chain's CDR3 is CASNLGTGSTDTQYF. The CDR3 nucleotides read TGTGCCAGCAATTTGGGGACAGGGAGCACAGATACGCAGTATTTT.

V and J are TRBV7-8 and TRBJ2-7; D is undetermined. CDR1 SGHVS and CDR2 FQNEAQ come from the germline V gene. This CDR3 comprises 14 residues. V was trimmed by 2 bases and J by 3 bases, leaving 11 bases between them. The CDR3 loop reads CASSLLVGIYEQYF. The CDR3 DNA reads as TGTGCCAGCAGCTTACTAGTCGGCATCTACGAGCAGTACTTC.